The 9 T cell receptor beta chains presented below share a single source sample, sequenced in a study of T cell responses to AZD1222 COVID-19 vaccine (dated by TCRdb to 2020 to 2022). Explained via the paper, the time point label denotes: baseline before first vaccination. Per the publication, the treatment or condition label means: meningococcal conjugate vaccine given as trial control. Receptor amplification or capture employed the immunoSEQ multiplex PCR assay. The immuneACCESS repertoire file appears here via TCRdb, limited to in-frame rearrangements. These files lack a portion of the clones; in checked studies, under half of the deficit traces to unresolved V genes, and the cause of the others is not known. In this sample the table shows over 150,000 clones, approximately 87% of which occur a single time. The ten largest clones add up to roughly 5% of the sample. The source material was peripheral blood, sampled on day 0 of MenACWY control vaccination. The receptors here all came from an adult in good health.

The chain recombines TRBV3-1 (or the pseudogene TRBV3-2) with TRBJ2-3; 11 nucleotides match TRBD2. Trimming at V came to 0 bases and at J to 0 bases, leaving 11 bases not matched to a gene. Per germline, CDR1 LGHDT and CDR2 YNNKEL (reference sequence). This CDR3 comprises 20 residues. The CDR3 DNA reads TGTGCCAGCAGCCAAGATAGTCTAGCGGGGGGCCCGGCCAGCACAGATACGCAGTATTTT. The encoded protein is CASSQDSLAGGPASTDTQYF.

The genes are TRBV28 and TRBJ1-1; D may be TRBD1 (5 bases). Trimming left V 6 bases short and J 1 base short, with 18 bases between. Germline values: CDR1 MDHEN, CDR2 SYDVKM. This CDR3 has 16 residues. Here the CDR3 reads CASRIVGVGENTEAFF. The CDR3 DNA reads as TGTGCCAGCAGAATTGTCGGGGTGGGGGAGAACACTGAAGCTTTCTTT.

The chain uses TRBV20-1 and TRBJ2-7; 8 positions match TRBD2. V was clipped by 3 bases and J by 0 bases; unmatched bases: 7. This CDR3 spans 15 amino acids. The V gene's germline CDR1 is DFQATT and CDR2 SNEGSKA (reference sequence). The CDR3 spells CSASISSGHSYEQYF. Here the CDR3 DNA reads TGCAGTGCTAGTATTTCTAGCGGGCACTCCTACGAGCAGTACTTC.

The chain carries TRBV6-4 and TRBJ2-2; D is possibly TRBD2 (6 bases). The germline gives CDR1 MRHNA, CDR2 SNTAGT. V was clipped by 4 bases and J by 4 bases, with 10 bases between them. The CDR3 sequence is 14 residues long. The CDR3 DNA sequence: TGTGCCAGCAGTGCTGAGACTAGCACCGGGGAGCTGTTTTTT. This codes for CASSAETSTGELFF.

The chain couples TRBV5-1 to TRBJ2-3; 7 positions match TRBD1. Germline loops: CDR1 SGHRS, CDR2 YFSETQ. The CDR3 runs 14 residues. The trim removed 2 bases at V and 4 bases at J, leaving 4 bases unmatched. The CDR3 DNA sequence: TGCGCCAGCAGCTTCGGCCAGGGGGCAGATACGCAGTATTTT. Its protein product is CASSFGQGADTQYF. The variable domain in full, completed from reference TRBV5-1 and TRBJ2-3, reads KAGVTQTPRYLIKTRGQQVTLSCSPISGHRSVSWYQQTPGQGLQFLFEYFSETQRNKGNFPGRFSGRQFSNSRSEMNVSTLELGDSALYLCASSFGQGADTQYFGPGTRLTVL.

The gene calls are TRBV6-2 or TRBV6-3 and TRBJ1-2; 7 bases map to TRBD1. The CDR3 sequence is 12 residues long. Germline values: CDR1 MNHEY, CDR2 SVGEGT. The V gene end was trimmed by 2 bases and the J gene end by 8 bases; junction bases not matched to a gene: 2. The CDR3 spells CASSYTGDGYTF. CDR3 DNA sequence: TGTGCCAGCAGTTACACAGGGGACGGCTACACCTTC.

The chain employs TRBV6-5 and TRBJ1-5; D not resolved. The CDR3 spans 15 residues. The germline V gene encodes CDR1 MNHEY and CDR2 SVGAGI. The V gene lost 6 bases and the J gene lost 5 bases, with 17 bases spanning the gap. In DNA form, the CDR3 reads TGTGCCAGCAGCACTTCAACCAAACCCTATCAGCCCCAGCATTTT. This encodes CASSTSTKPYQPQHF.

The genes are TRBV11-2 and TRBJ1-1; D may be TRBD1 (5 bases). The CDR3 has 15 residues. Germline V lookup: CDR1 SGHAT, CDR2 FQNNGV. Trimming took 5 bases from V and 0 from J, leaving 13 bases between them. The CDR3 sequence is CASSPAGSMNTEAFF. The CDR3 DNA follows: TGTGCCAGCAGCCCGGCAGGGAGCATGAACACTGAAGCTTTCTTT. Full variable domain (remainder filled in from reference TRBV11-2 and TRBJ1-1): EAGVAQSPRYKIIEKRQSVAFWCNPISGHATLYWYQQILGQGPKLLIQFQNNGVVDDSQLPKDRFSAERLKGVDSTLKIQPAKLEDSAVYLCASSPAGSMNTEAFFGQGTRLTVV.

The V gene is TRBV16, the J gene TRBJ1-4; D gene uncertain. Germline lookup yields CDR1 KGHSY and CDR2 FQNENV. The CDR3 totals 15 residues. Trimming stripped 0 bases from V and 0 bases from J, with 5 bases between. The CDR3 DNA sequence: TGTGCCAGCAGCCAATCCTCGCCAACTAATGAAAAACTGTTTTTT. Translating it yields CASSQSSPTNEKLFF.